This T cell receptor beta chain was observed in a study of T cell responses to AZD1222 COVID-19 vaccine. Sequencing was performed with immunoSEQ multiplex PCR; in TCRdb, only in-frame clones are kept and a portion is missing. The sample carries some 130,000 clones, roughly nine tenths recorded once. About this clone itself: No antigen is known for it.

Study-level results: The donor cohort was predominantly white British with a female majority, and clonal diversity may have been underestimated. Targets within unmutated variant regions were reportedly found for nearly half of spike-specific TCRs. Dominant at 160-218 and 743-854, vaccine-associated CD4 TCRs also spanned spike.

The V segment lost 0 bases and the J segment 4 bases; nucleotides outside the gene matches: 5. In germline, CDR1 is SGHDT, CDR2 YYEEEE. CDR3 length equals 15 residues. This TCR came from an adult in good health. The specimen was peripheral blood, collected on day 0 of AZD1222 vaccination. The chain has TRBV5-6 and TRBJ1-1; 8 bases map to TRBD1. CDR3 nucleotides: TGTGCCAGCAGCTTGGGAGGACAGGGAGGCACTGAAGCTTTCTTT. Its translation is CASSLGGQGGTEAFF.